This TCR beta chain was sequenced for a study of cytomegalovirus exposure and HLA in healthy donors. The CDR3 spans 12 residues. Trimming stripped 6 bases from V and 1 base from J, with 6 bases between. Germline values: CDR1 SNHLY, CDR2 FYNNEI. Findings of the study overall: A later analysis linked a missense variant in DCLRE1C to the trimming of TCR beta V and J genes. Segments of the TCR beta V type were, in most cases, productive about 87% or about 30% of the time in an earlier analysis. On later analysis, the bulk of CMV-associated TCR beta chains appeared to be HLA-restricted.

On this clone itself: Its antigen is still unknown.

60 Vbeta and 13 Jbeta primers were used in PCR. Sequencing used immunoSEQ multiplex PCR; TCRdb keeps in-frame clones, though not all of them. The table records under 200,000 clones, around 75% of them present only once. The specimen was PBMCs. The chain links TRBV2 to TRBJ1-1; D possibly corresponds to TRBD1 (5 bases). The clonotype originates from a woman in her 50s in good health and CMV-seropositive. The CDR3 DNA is TGTGCCAGCAGGACAGCGAACACTGAAGCTTTCTTT. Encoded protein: CASRTANTEAFF.